This T cell receptor (beta chain) was identified during a study of molecular identifiers for immune sequencing clone quantification. Study outcomes and limitations: Identical TCR molecules that share a barcode could lead to an underestimation of highly expanded clone sizes.

Concerning this clonotype: Its antigen is as yet unknown.

Naive CD8 libraries were made from roughly 20,000 to 1,000,000 sorted cells, and they used 10%, 30% or 50% RNA. Naive CD8 T cells were sorted as CD8+CD4-CCR7+CD45RA+. TCRdb independently ran MiXCR on the PCR reads; one entry per CDR3 protein. The table lists 550,000 to 750,000 distinct CDR3 sequences, about 20% of them singletons. The CDR3 sequence is 19 residues long. In germline, CDR1 is LGHNA, CDR2 YSLEER. The V segment lost 3 bases and the J segment 6 bases; nucleotides outside the gene matches: 16. This receptor was taken from a human donor in good health. Some libraries in this study had Jurkat cell RNA spiked in. Source material: naive CD8+ T cells from blood, with Jurkat cell RNA spiked in. Subset meaning: FACS-sorted CD8+CD4-CCR7+CD45RA+ naive T cells. The chain joins TRBV4-3 to TRBJ2-4; 11 bases match TRBD1. CDR3 sequence reads: CASSQGDRGCFPAGNIQYF. The CDR3 DNA reads TGCGCCAGCAGCCAGGGGGACAGGGGGTGCTTCCCCGCAGGAAACATTCAGTACTTC.